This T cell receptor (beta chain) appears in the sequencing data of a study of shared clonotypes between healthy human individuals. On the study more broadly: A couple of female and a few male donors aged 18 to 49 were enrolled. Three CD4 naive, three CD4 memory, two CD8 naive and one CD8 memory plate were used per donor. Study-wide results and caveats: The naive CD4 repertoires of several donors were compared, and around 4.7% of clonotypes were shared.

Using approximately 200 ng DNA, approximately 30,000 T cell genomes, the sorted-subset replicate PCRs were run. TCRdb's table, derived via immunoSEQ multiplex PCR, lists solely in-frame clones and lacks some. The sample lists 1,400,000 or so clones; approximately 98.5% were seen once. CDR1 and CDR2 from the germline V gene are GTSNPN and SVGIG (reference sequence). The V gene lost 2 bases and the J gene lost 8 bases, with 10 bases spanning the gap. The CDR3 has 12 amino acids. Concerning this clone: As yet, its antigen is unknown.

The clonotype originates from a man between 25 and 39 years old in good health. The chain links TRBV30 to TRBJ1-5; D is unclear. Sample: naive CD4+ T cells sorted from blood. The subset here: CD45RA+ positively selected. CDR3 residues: CAWSQPSKPQHF. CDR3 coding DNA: TGTGCCTGGAGTCAGCCCTCAAAGCCCCAGCATTTT.